This T cell receptor (beta chain) is drawn from a study of blood T cell repertoires in COVID-19. Looking at the study overall: From T cells, B-cell-depleted T cells, or PBMCs came the material, which was cDNA or gDNA.

As handled by the study authors: The authors estimated nucleated cell counts from reference gene primer amplification. The data were produced by immunoSEQ multiplex PCR, yet TCRdb's version contains in-frame clones alone and is incomplete. V, J and clone size were drawn from that table, and D and trimming were deduced from the DNA. The sample has about 110,000 clones, over 65% seen once. The clonotype was recovered from an older woman with acute or convalescent COVID-19. Sequencing was done on a sample of peripheral blood.

CDR3 sequence (DNA): TGTGCCAGCAGCGTAGCCGGGGGCGGGGGCATACTTCGGGGTGAGCAGTTCTTC. Translating it yields CASSVAGGGGILRGEQFF. The gene calls are TRBV9 and TRBJ2-1, with D perhaps matching TRBD2 (7 bases). V lost 0 bases to trimming and J lost 9 bases, with 25 bases between them. The CDR3 covers 18 residues. In germline, CDR1 is SGDLS, CDR2 YYNGEE. The full variable domain, in which reference TRBV9 and TRBJ2-1 provide the parts outside the CDR3, is DSGVTQTPKHLITATGQRVTLRCSPRSGDLSVYWYQQSLDQGLQFLIQYYNGEERAKGNILERFSAQQFPDLHSELNLSSLELGDSALYFCASSVAGGGGILRGEQFFGPGTRLTVL.